The source of this T cell receptor beta chain is a study of blood T cell repertoires in COVID-19. Sequenced by immunoSEQ multiplex PCR; TCRdb stores in-frame clones only, minus some. The sample has more than 200,000 clones, approximately 86% seen once. The germline V gene encodes CDR1 MNHEY and CDR2 SMNVEV (reference sequence). This CDR3 region has 11 residues. V was trimmed by 2 bases and J by 10 bases, leaving 8 bases between them. The chain links TRBV27 to TRBJ1-1; TRBD1 is a possible D gene (5 bases). This TCR came from a woman aged 45-65 years who had recovered from COVID-19. The sequencing sample was made of PBMCs or T cells enriched from blood (not recorded which). CDR3 residues: CASSLGGVAFF. Here the CDR3 DNA reads TGTGCCAGCAGTTTAGGAGGGGTAGCTTTCTTT.